This T cell receptor beta chain emerged from a study of PD-1 blockade in classical Hodgkin lymphoma. Study at large: With a 2-week interval, patients received intravenous nivolumab at 3 mg/kg.

Relapses following autologous stem cell transplantation were seen in all patients, with brentuximab vedotin exposure varying. Whole-study results and caveats: Possible causes of repertoire differences, disease activity or prior therapy, remain undefined.

Profiled with immunoSEQ multiplex PCR; TCRdb holds only in-frame clones, not every one. This repertoire shows some 16,000 clones, roughly 63% found once; its top ten account for about 9%. Concerning this clone: Antigen: not known.

Trimming removed 4 bases from V and 4 bases from J; junction bases left unmatched: 5. The CDR3 is 16 amino acids. Per germline, CDR1 SGHKS and CDR2 YYEKEE (reference sequence). The clonotype originates from a human donor with classical Hodgkin lymphoma. This chain connects TRBV5-5 to TRBJ1-4; 12 bases align to TRBD1. The sequencing used peripheral blood mononuclear cells (PBMCs), collected before the second cycle of nivolumab. This CDR3 is CASSRDRGLVNEKLFF. The DNA of the CDR3 is TGTGCCAGCAGCCGGGACAGGGGGCTAGTTAATGAAAAACTGTTTTTT.